The rows below give T cell receptor beta chains drawn from one sample of a study of T cell repertoires in cytomegalovirus infection. No antigens are known for them. One entry per CDR3 protein, called by TCRdb with MiXCR from the reads. The top ten hold about 48% of the sample, which has about 570,000 distinct CDR3 sequences, around 40% seen once. Sequenced material: cultured PBMCs, taken from culture after CMV antigen stimulation. The receptors stem from a human donor in good health (CMV status not recorded). Some clones in this sample may be carry-over from other donors' samples. The CDR3 runs from the conserved cysteine through the conserved F or W. The order of the fields is clone size, V gene, J gene, D gene, CDR3 protein, CDR3 DNA. D genes are given only for firm matches. Clone size is stated in some rows and not others, as once, few, many or a class when expanded.

>NA|TRBV11-3|TRBJ2-7|NA
CASKRVKEQYF
TGTGCCAGCAAAAGGGTGAAAGAGCAGTACTTC
>NA|TRBV5-1|TRBJ2-7|TRBD1
CASSGGQWGYEQYF
TGCGCCAGCAGCGGGGGACAGTGGGGATATGAGCAGTACTTC
>NA|TRBV2|TRBJ2-7|NA
CASSRVYEQYF
TGTGCCAGCAGTAGGGTCTACGAGCAGTACTTC
>NA|TRBV11-2|TRBJ2-5|NA
CASSLNPMGLETQYF
TGTGCCAGCAGCTTGAATCCCATGGGTCTTGAGACCCAGTACTTC
>NA|TRBV3-1|TRBJ2-3|TRBD1
CASSHETGPDTQYF
TGTGCCAGCAGCCACGAGACAGGGCCAGATACGCAGTATTTT
>few|TRBV12-3/TRBV12-4|TRBJ1-2|NA
CASSFKGRDYGYTF
TGTGCCAGCAGTTTCAAGGGGAGGGACTATGGCTACACCTTC
>NA|TRBV7-6|TRBJ2-1|TRBD2
CASSKRGTSAYNEQFF
TGTGCCAGCAGTAAAAGGGGGACTAGCGCCTACAATGAGCAGTTCTTC
>NA|TRBV20-1|TRBJ1-4|NA
CSVAGATNEKLFF
TGCAGTGTAGCGGGGGCGACTAATGAAAAACTGTTTTTT
>once|TRBV11-2|TRBJ2-3|TRBD2
CASSFSGGPAGTQYF
TGTGCCAGCAGCTTCAGCGGGGGCCCCGCGGGTACGCAGTATTTT
>NA|TRBV4-3|TRBJ2-7|TRBD2
CASSRGGSGYEQYF
TGCGCCAGCAGCCGGGGGGGTAGTGGCTACGAGCAGTACTTC
>NA|TRBV7-4|TRBJ2-7|NA
CASSSGPREQYF
TGTGCCAGCAGCTCGGGACCGCGCGAGCAGTACTTC
>NA|TRBV20-1|TRBJ1-2|TRBD1
CSAFFRQGIYGYTF
TGCAGTGCTTTTTTCAGACAGGGCATCTATGGCTACACCTTC
>few|TRBV6-5|TRBJ1-2|NA
CASVVWGARTVGYTF
TGTGCCAGCGTCGTCTGGGGGGCTAGGACGGTCGGCTACACCTTC
>NA|TRBV6-6|TRBJ2-2|NA
CASSTPLRPTGELFF
TGTGCCAGCAGTACCCCCCTCCGGCCCACCGGGGAGCTGTTTTTT
>NA|TRBV4-1|TRBJ2-2|NA
CASSQLNAGELFF
TGCGCCAGCAGCCAACTGAACGCCGGGGAGCTGTTTTTT
>few|TRBV19|TRBJ1-5|NA
CASSPGAGWSNQPQHF
TGTGCCAGTAGTCCCGGGGCAGGGTGGAGCAATCAGCCCCAGCATTTT
>NA|TRBV12-3/TRBV12-4|TRBJ2-4|NA
CASSFVNIQYF
TGTGCCAGCAGTTTTGTGAACATTCAGTACTTC
>NA|TRBV19|TRBJ1-5|NA
CASSMGIQPQHF
TGTGCCAGTAGTATGGGGATTCAGCCCCAGCATTTT
>NA|TRBV6-2/TRBV6-3|TRBJ2-2|NA
CASSEGRGTAGELFF
TGTGCCAGCAGTGAAGGTCGGGGGACGGCCGGGGAGCTGTTTTTT
>NA|TRBV5-1|TRBJ2-2|TRBD1
CASSPGTVSTGELFF
TGCGCCAGCAGCCCCGGGACAGTTTCTACCGGGGAGCTGTTTTTT
>NA|TRBV6-6|TRBJ1-2|TRBD1
CASSQTGGTNYGYTF
TGTGCCAGCAGTCAGACAGGGGGCACGAACTATGGCTACACCTTC
>many|TRBV7-2|TRBJ2-3|NA
CASSLGAYTDTQYF
TGTGCCAGCAGCTTAGGTGCCTACACAGATACGCAGTATTTT
>few|TRBV5-6|TRBJ2-1|NA
CASSLALAGPFNEQFF
TGTGCCAGCAGCTTGGCCCTGGCGGGACCCTTTAATGAGCAGTTCTTC
>few|TRBV15|TRBJ1-5|TRBD1
CATSRDAQGNQPQHF
TGTGCCACCAGCAGAGATGCACAGGGGAATCAGCCCCAGCATTTT
>NA|TRBV5-6|TRBJ1-5|NA
CASSLAGAGLLPQHF
TGTGCCAGCAGCTTGGCCGGGGCAGGGCTCCTGCCCCAGCATTTT
>few|TRBV19|TRBJ1-1|NA
CASSPYRAGNTEAFF
TGTGCCAGTAGTCCCTACAGGGCCGGGAACACTGAAGCTTTCTTT
>NA|TRBV11-2|TRBJ1-1|NA
CASSRMGRSSSLEAFF
TGTGCCAGCAGCCGCATGGGGCGGAGCAGCTCCCTTGAAGCTTTCTTT
>NA|TRBV12-3/TRBV12-4|TRBJ2-1|TRBD2
CASSRPSSGASYNEQFF
TGTGCCAGCAGTCGACCCTCGAGCGGGGCATCCTACAATGAGCAGTTCTTC
>NA|TRBV5-1|TRBJ2-5|TRBD1
CASSPSPRTGPQETQYF
TGCGCCAGCAGCCCCTCCCCCCGGACAGGGCCCCAAGAGACCCAGTACTTC
>few|TRBV20-1|TRBJ2-1|TRBD1
CSYLRTGNEQFF
TGCAGTTACCTTCGGACAGGGAATGAGCAGTTCTTC